This T cell receptor (beta chain) was captured in a study of response to subunit inactivated influenza vaccine. In TCRdb, the RT-PCR reads were re-called with MiXCR into one record per CDR3 protein. The table has 530,000 or so distinct CDR3 sequences, 25% seen once. Study results and limitations: Seasonal influenza vaccination, on each occasion, was suggested by the authors to recruit few new T cells.

This clonotype was observed a handful of times. Antigen unknown. Trimming removed 2 bases at V and 5 bases at J, with 19 bases between. This CDR3 comprises 16 residues. The V gene's germline CDR1 is KGHSH and CDR2 LQKENI. Here the sequenced sample was CD4+ T cells sorted from PBMCs, taken about 5 days after vaccination. This chain links TRBV18 with TRBJ2-7; D perhaps matches TRBD2 (5 bases). The receptor comes from a man aged 50 to 59 who received an inactivated influenza vaccine. The CDR3 loop reads CASSPLASGTDNEQYF. CDR3 bases: TGTGCCAGCTCACCATTAGCGTCAGGTACCGATAACGAGCAGTACTTC.